One and the same sample provided the 20 T cell receptor beta chains below, sequenced in a study of T cell repertoires in cytomegalovirus infection. TCRdb redid the calling of the reads with MiXCR, one entry per CDR3 protein. The table records roughly 760,000 distinct CDR3 sequences, 35% to 45% of them present only once. Source material: PBMCs. The receptors originated from a human donor in good health (CMV status not recorded). Some clones in this sample may be carry-over from other donors' samples.

This clonotype was seen only a few times. The genes are TRBV7-8 and TRBJ2-3; 7 bases are a match to TRBD2. The V segment lost 1 base and the J segment 5 bases; nucleotides outside the gene matches: 6. This CDR3 spans 15 amino acids. The germline V gene encodes CDR1 SGHVS and CDR2 FQNEAQ. CDR3 coding DNA: TGTGCCAGCAGCTTAGGAGGGAGGGCCGTAGATACGCAGTATTTT. It yields the protein CASSLGGRAVDTQYF.

The rearrangement uses TRBV12-3 or TRBV12-4 and TRBJ2-1; 13 bases match TRBD2. CDR3 length: 15 residues. The V gene end was trimmed by 5 bases and the J gene end by 9 bases; junction bases not matched to a gene: 7. The CDR3 nucleotides read TGTGCCAGCAGTCCCCGACTAGCGGGAGGCAGTGAGCAGTTCTTC. It specifies CASSPRLAGGSEQFF.

This clonotype has just a few counts. V and J are TRBV28 and TRBJ2-3; D is perhaps TRBD1 or TRBD2 (5 bases each). This CDR3 is built from 14 residues. Germline V gene data show CDR1 as MDHEN and CDR2 as SYDVKM. The V end lost 6 bases, the J end lost 1 base, and 11 bases lay between the germline ends. CDR3 residues: CASRERGGTDTQYF. The CDR3 nucleotides are TGTGCCAGCAGGGAAAGGGGAGGCACAGATACGCAGTATTTT.

This clonotype appeared a few times. CDR3 amino acids: CASRTSRKPNEQFF. The DNA for the CDR3 is TGTGCCAGCAGGACTAGCAGAAAACCAAATGAGCAGTTCTTC. V usage is TRBV6-2 or TRBV6-3 and J usage is TRBJ2-1, with TRBD2 identical over 7 bases. Trimming removed 6 bases from V and 7 bases from J; junction bases left unmatched: 9. The CDR3 runs to 14 residues. The germline V gene encodes CDR1 MNHEY and CDR2 SVGEGT.

This sequence joins TRBV7-6 and TRBJ2-3; no reliable D call. V lost 5 bases, J lost 3 bases, and 18 bases lay in between. Germline CDR1 SGHVS, CDR2 FNYEAQ. The CDR3 length is 16 residues. The CDR3 here is CASSRESTIGTDTQYF. The DNA of the CDR3 is TGTGCCAGCAGCCGAGAATCCACCATTGGGACAGATACGCAGTATTTT.

The V gene is TRBV4-1, the J gene TRBJ1-2; D gene ambiguous. This CDR3 has 15 amino acids. V was clipped by 0 bases and J by 4 bases, with 12 bases between them. The V gene's germline CDR1 is MGHRA and CDR2 YSYEKL. CDR3 region: CASSQEAERPYGYTF. Written as DNA, the CDR3 is TGCGCCAGCAGCCAAGAGGCAGAAAGGCCCTATGGCTACACCTTC.

This clonotype was seen a handful of times. The chain is built from TRBV5-6 and TRBJ2-7; 9 nucleotides align to TRBD1. V lost 3 bases to trimming and J lost 1 base; unmatched junction nucleotides: 11. This CDR3 has 17 amino acids. Germline V lookup: CDR1 SGHDT, CDR2 YYEEEE. In DNA, the CDR3 is TGTGCCAGCAGCTCCCTTCTCGAGGACAGGGGATCCTACGAGCAGTACTTC. Translated: CASSSLLEDRGSYEQYF.

V is TRBV10-3 and J is TRBJ1-1, with TRBD1 identical over 7 bases. CDR1 and CDR2 from the germline V gene are ENHRY and SYGVKD. V trimming: 10 bases; J trimming: 4 bases; junction bases outside the gene matches: 6. The CDR3 extends over 12 amino acids. CDR3 protein: CATGDRVTEAFF. CDR3 bases: TGTGCCACTGGGGACAGAGTCACTGAAGCTTTCTTT.

The chain links TRBV10-2 to TRBJ2-1; tentatively, D is TRBD2 (7 bases). Germline V gene sequence: CDR1 WSHSY, CDR2 SAAADI. V was pared by 5 bases and J by 7 bases, with 21 bases between. This CDR3 has 16 amino acids. The CDR3 sequence: CASSLEPGGRGNEQFF. CDR3 in DNA: TGCGCCAGCAGTCTAGAACCGGGGGGCCGCGGGAATGAGCAGTTCTTC.

The chain is built from TRBV19 and TRBJ2-5; a possible D gene is TRBD1 (6 bases). Germline V CDR1 and CDR2: LNHDA, SQIVND (reference sequence). The length of the CDR3 is 15 residues. V dropped 4 bases and J dropped 0 bases, with 12 bases sitting between them. The CDR3 reads CASSTGEVYQETQYF. The CDR3, as DNA: TGTGCCAGTAGTACAGGGGAAGTGTACCAAGAGACCCAGTACTTC.

Points on this clonotype: Since the CDR3 does not end with the conserved phenylalanine or tryptophan, this likely comes from a read error. No DNA is shown, since the ends of the CDR3 on it are uncertain; the CDR3 is the one TCRdb lists. J is TRBJ2-1 and V is TRBV20-1; the table gives TRBD2 as D, unverified against the DNA. The CDR3 spans 14 amino acids, including both terminal residues. Germline assignment: CDR1 DFQATT and CDR2 SNEGSKA (reference sequence). CDR3 protein: CSARDPLPGGPNGV.

This clonotype came up a few times. The rearrangement uses TRBV6-2 or TRBV6-3 and TRBJ1-5; 8 bases match TRBD1. Germline V gives CDR1 MNHEY, CDR2 SVGEGT. The CDR3 has 15 amino acids. Unmatched junction bases numbered 10, after V lost 6 bases and J lost 6 bases. The CDR3 nucleotides read TGTGCCAGCAGGCCGGGGGCAGGGGGCGGTCAGCCCCAGCATTTT. Translation: CASRPGAGGGQPQHF.

This clonotype was detected ten times or more. The rearrangement uses TRBV7-6 and TRBJ2-5; 12 bases are shared with TRBD2. After removal of 5 bases from V and 4 bases from J, the junction contained 14 bases not matched to a gene. The V gene's germline CDR1 is SGHVS and CDR2 FNYEAQ. The CDR3 is made up of 18 amino acids. CDR3 coding DNA: TGTGCCAGCAGCCCGCGCCTAGCGGGAGGGCCCTCAGGAGAGACCCAGTACTTC. Residues: CASSPRLAGGPSGETQYF.

This clonotype was detected many times. Mismatch with germline at one junction end may stem from a read error. J is TRBJ2-1 and V is TRBV7-6; 9 positions agree with TRBD2. Germline V gene sequence: CDR1 SGHVS, CDR2 FNYEAQ. This CDR3 is built from 14 residues. The CDR3 nucleotides are TGTGCCAGCAGCGTAGCGGGAGTCTACAATGAGCAGTTCTTC. It codes for CASSVAGVYNEQFF.

The chain couples TRBV2 to TRBJ1-3; no clear D gene. CDR3 length: 11 residues. V lost 3 bases, J lost 9 bases, and 6 bases lay in between. Looked up from germline, CDR1 is SNHLY and CDR2 is FYNNEI. The CDR3 bases are TGTGCCAGCAGTGAGCCTGGCACCATATATTTT. Its protein is CASSEPGTIYF. The variable domain in full, completed from reference TRBV2 and TRBJ1-3, reads EPEVTQTPSHQVTQMGQEVILRCVPISNHLYFYWYRQILGQKVEFLVSFYNNEISEKSEIFDDQFSVERPDGSNFTLKIRSTKLEDSAMYFCASSEPGTIYFGEGSWLTVV.

The chain employs TRBV28 and TRBJ2-5; D is possibly TRBD1 or TRBD2 (6 bases each). The germline V and J ends were trimmed by 8 bases and 4 bases, with 20 bases remaining between them. The CDR3 consists of 15 residues. The germline V gene has CDR1 MDHEN and CDR2 SYDVKM. The CDR3, as DNA: TGTGCCAGCGATACTCTAAGTGGGGGGCTAGAGACCCAGTACTTC. It is translated as CASDTLSGGLETQYF.

This clonotype was detected only a few times. V and J are TRBV20-1 and TRBJ2-1; D is possibly TRBD2 (6 bases). Trimming took 4 bases from V and 0 from J, leaving 16 bases between them. The germline V gene has CDR1 DFQATT and CDR2 SNEGSKA (reference sequence). The CDR3 is 16 amino acids. The CDR3 coding sequence is TGCAGTGCTACCGGGTCGGGGGAGAGCTCCTACAATGAGCAGTTCTTC. This codes for CSATGSGESSYNEQFF.

The chain carries TRBV29-1 and TRBJ2-3; weak D call: TRBD1 (6 bases). The CDR3 has 14 amino acids. V was pared by 8 bases and J by 6 bases, with 21 bases between. From germline, CDR1 is SQVTM and CDR2 ANQGSEA. The CDR3 loop reads CSSDTSTGSDTQYF. As DNA, the CDR3 is TGCAGCTCCGACACGTCGACAGGTTCTGATACGCAGTATTTT.

The chain combines TRBV20-1 with TRBJ2-3; D is undetermined. The CDR3 sequence is 17 residues long. Germline V gene sequence: CDR1 DFQATT, CDR2 SNEGSKA (reference sequence). The V gene lost 2 bases and the J gene lost 2 bases, with 20 bases spanning the gap. This chain's CDR3 is CSARPYGFASSTDTQYF. The CDR3 nucleotides read TGCAGTGCTAGACCTTATGGGTTTGCTAGTTCCACAGATACGCAGTATTTT.

CDR3 nucleotides: TGTGCCAGCAGCTCGGCTAGCGGGGCATCCGAGCAGTTCTTC. This translates into CASSSASGASEQFF. This chain uses TRBV11-2 with TRBJ2-1, with TRBD2 identical over 9 bases. In germline, CDR1 is SGHAT, CDR2 FQNNGV. The CDR3 spans 14 residues. V shed 4 bases, J shed 10 bases, and the junction held 8 bases outside the gene matches.